The present TCR beta chain was sequenced within a study of cytomegalovirus exposure and HLA in healthy donors. Germline assignment: CDR1 LGHNA and CDR2 YSLEER. The CDR3 runs 17 residues. V was clipped by 0 bases and J by 0 bases, with 12 bases between them. This clone has only one observation. The study ran its PCR with 60 Vbeta and 13 Jbeta primers. The assay was immunoSEQ multiplex PCR, and TCRdb's table has in-frame clones only and misses some. The sample gives roughly 100,000 clones, roughly 66% of which show up once; roughly 3.3% is in the top ten. This TCR was recovered from a woman between 50 and 59 years old in good health and CMV-seronegative. The specimen was PBMCs. This chain uses TRBV4-3 with TRBJ1-3; a possible D gene is TRBD1 (5 bases). CDR3 amino acids: CASSQDQGPSSGNTIYF. As DNA, the CDR3 is TGCGCCAGCAGCCAAGATCAGGGCCCGAGCTCTGGAAACACCATATATTTT.